A selection of T cell receptor beta chains follows, all from one sample in a study of shared clonotypes between healthy human individuals. The data were produced by immunoSEQ multiplex PCR, yet TCRdb's version contains in-frame clones alone and is incomplete. The table shows approximately 2.1 million clones, with over 85% occurring only once. Sample: naive CD4+ T cells from PBMCs. The receptors derive from a young man in good health. Some clones in this sample may be carry-over from other donors' samples. The CDR3 runs from the conserved cysteine through the conserved F or W. D genes are given only for firm matches. Only some rows state a clone size, as once, few, many or a class for expanded clones.

clone size	V gene	D gene	J gene	CDR3 DNA	CDR3 protein
.	TRBV6-5	.	TRBJ2-7	TGTGCCAGCAGTTACTCGGACAGCTACGAGCAGTACTTC	CASSYSDSYEQYF
once	TRBV28	TRBD1	TRBJ2-7	TGTGCCAGCAGCCAAACCCCGGGACAGGGAGCCTACGAGCAGTACTTC	CASSQTPGQGAYEQYF
.	TRBV18	TRBD1	TRBJ1-2	TGTGCCAGCTCAACTGGGACAGGGGTAAATGGCTACACCTTC	CASSTGTGVNGYTF
.	TRBV28	.	TRBJ1-6	TGTGCCAGCAGTTTATCCCAGGGGACCTCACCCCTCCACTTT	CASSLSQGTSPLHF
.	TRBV6-5	.	TRBJ1-3	TGTGCCAGCAGTTCCGGGACCCTTCAAAGGAGCACCATATATTTT	CASSSGTLQRSTIYF
.	TRBV7-8	.	TRBJ1-2	TGTGCCAGCAGCTTGACGGGGGCAGACGGCTACACCTTC	CASSLTGADGYTF
.	TRBV19	.	TRBJ1-2	TGTGCCAGTACCCCTTATGAGGGGCGGAGATATGGCTACACCTTC	CASTPYEGRRYGYTF
.	TRBV6-4	TRBD1	TRBJ2-2	TGTGCCAGCAGAAACAACCACCCGGGACAGGGAACCGGGGAGCTGTTTTTT	CASRNNHPGQGTGELFF
.	TRBV27	TRBD2	TRBJ2-7	TGTGCCAGCAGTTCACCGGGACTATCCTACGAGCAGTACTTC	CASSSPGLSYEQYF
.	TRBV18	.	TRBJ1-2	TGTGCCAGCTCACCCGGGACGGTTAACTATGGCTACACCTTC	CASSPGTVNYGYTF